This T cell receptor beta chain derives from a study of blood T cell repertoires in COVID-19. For the study at large: From the United States, Italy and Spain came samples of acute and convalescent COVID-19. The cDNA or gDNA used as material had been derived from T cells, B-cell-depleted T cells, or PBMCs.

Per the original methods: Using reference gene primer amplification, nucleated cell counts were estimated. TCRdb's copy holds only in-frame clones and misses some; the assay was immunoSEQ multiplex PCR. That table supplies the V and J calls and clone size; D and trimming were determined from the DNA. Among about 130,000 clones listed, around 85% were seen once. Between the trimmed V and J ends, which lost 0 bases and 6 bases, there was a span of 3 bases. The CDR3 length is 12 residues. Germline V gives CDR1 SGHDT, CDR2 YYEEEE. The specimen sequenced was peripheral blood. The source is a human donor in a cohort sampled during active COVID-19. The chain combines TRBV5-6 with TRBJ2-2; D gene unclear. In DNA, the CDR3 is TGTGCCAGCAGCTTGGCCGCCGGGGAGCTGTTTTTT. Translating it yields CASSLAAGELFF.